Each of the 21 T cell receptor beta chains below was sequenced from the same sample in a study of beta chain features in type 1 diabetes. Expressed TCRB transcripts were sequenced because the entire RNA isolate underwent reverse transcription. Profiled with immunoSEQ multiplex PCR; TCRdb holds only in-frame clones, not every one. The sample lists 350,000 to 400,000 clones; over 12% were seen once. The sequenced sample was naive CD4+ T cells from blood. These TCRs come from a woman aged 18-35 years in good health.

This clone was detected only a few times. The chain has TRBV7-2 and TRBJ2-7; 7 nucleotides match TRBD1. After removal of 5 bases from V and 4 bases from J, the junction contained 8 bases not matched to a gene. The CDR3 is made up of 14 amino acids. Germline CDR1 SGHTA, CDR2 FQGNSA. This CDR3 reads CASSRRTGVYEQYF. The CDR3 DNA reads as TGTGCCAGCAGCCGAAGGACAGGAGTTTACGAGCAGTACTTC.

This clone was picked up a small number of times. This sequence joins TRBV6-1 and TRBJ2-2; 7 bases line up with TRBD1. From germline, CDR1 is MNHNS and CDR2 SASEGT. The CDR3 loop spans 16 amino acids. V lost 4 bases, J lost 4 bases, and 9 bases stayed unmatched. The CDR3 here is CASSGTGEGATGELFF. CDR3 sequence (DNA): TGTGCCAGCAGTGGAACAGGGGAAGGAGCCACCGGGGAGCTGTTTTTT.

This clone was recorded a few times. The gene calls are TRBV30 and TRBJ1-5; D perhaps matches TRBD1 (6 bases). Trimming removed 0 bases at V and 6 bases at J, with 12 bases between. The CDR3 consists of 14 residues. Germline V gene sequence: CDR1 GTSNPN, CDR2 SVGIG (reference sequence). The CDR3 is CAWSVLRGSQPQHF. CDR3 DNA sequence: TGTGCCTGGAGTGTACTAAGGGGGTCTCAGCCCCAGCATTTT. The entire variable domain, with the rest obtained from reference TRBV30 and TRBJ1-5, is as follows: SQTIHQWPATLVQPVGSPLSLECTVEGTSNPNLYWYRQAAGRGLQLLFYSVGIGQISSEVPQNLSASRPQDRQFILSSKKLLLSDSGFYLCAWSVLRGSQPQHFGDGTRLSIL.

This rearrangement joins TRBV4-1 to TRBJ1-5; D not certain. Germline CDR1 is MGHRA and CDR2 is YSYEKL. The V gene lost 1 base and the J gene lost 3 bases, with 7 bases spanning the gap. This CDR3 is 14 amino acids long. The CDR3, as DNA: TGCGCCAGCAGCCAAGGCGAGCACAATCAGCCCCAGCATTTT. Amino acid sequence: CASSQGEHNQPQHF.

On this clone: This same CDR3 is encoded by further DNA sequences in the sample. The chain has TRBV18 and TRBJ2-3; D gene unclear. V was pared by 2 bases and J by 1 base, with 4 bases between. There are 13 residues in the CDR3. Germline V gives CDR1 KGHSH, CDR2 LQKENI. CDR3 DNA sequence: TGTGCCAGCTCACCAGTAGGCACAGATACGCAGTATTTT. Translation: CASSPVGTDTQYF.

This clone was detected a few times. CDR3 loop: CASSSGGHGQPQHF. The CDR3 DNA reads as TGTGCCAGCAGCTCGGGGGGGCACGGCCAGCCCCAGCATTTT. The V and J genes are TRBV13 and TRBJ1-5; maybe TRBD1 (6 bases). Germline CDR1 is PRHDT and CDR2 is FYEKMQ (reference sequence). The CDR3 has 14 amino acids. Trimming stripped 4 bases from V and 7 bases from J, with 14 bases between.

This clone was detected a few times. The V and J genes are TRBV6-5 and TRBJ1-1; D is unclear. In germline, CDR1 is MNHEY, CDR2 SVGAGI. This CDR3 spans 12 amino acids. V lost 4 bases and J 2 bases, leaving 5 bases between the germline ends. The CDR3 nucleotides read TGTGCCAGCAGTTCCAGAAACACTGAAGCTTTCTTT. This translates into CASSSRNTEAFF.

This clone has only a few counts. This chain uses TRBV6-5 with TRBJ2-3; the D is unclear. This CDR3 comprises 14 residues. Trimming removed 6 bases at V and 2 bases at J, with 12 bases between. The germline V gene encodes CDR1 MNHEY and CDR2 SVGAGI. The CDR3: CASSQRINTDTQYF. The CDR3 DNA reads as TGTGCCAGCAGCCAGCGAATTAACACAGATACGCAGTATTTT.

The CDR3 bases are TGTGCCAGCAGTTCCGGACTAGCGGGCACAGATACGCAGTATTTT. This sequence encodes CASSSGLAGTDTQYF. The gene calls are TRBV6-5 and TRBJ2-3, with 10 positions matching TRBD2. Germline V gene data show CDR1 as MNHEY and CDR2 as SVGAGI. CDR3 length: 15 residues. With 4 bases clipped from V and 1 base from J, the junction kept 2 bases outside the gene matches.

This clone was detected only a few times. J is TRBJ2-1 and V is TRBV7-8; TRBD2 matches 9 bases. Trimming at V came to 2 bases and at J to 5 bases, leaving 10 bases not matched to a gene. Germline CDR1 SGHVS, CDR2 FQNEAQ. This CDR3 spans 17 amino acids. CDR3 sequence reads: CASSLRAGGPINNEQFF. The CDR3 DNA sequence: TGTGCCAGCAGCTTACGAGCGGGAGGACCAATTAACAATGAGCAGTTCTTC.

This clone turned up a few times. The gene calls are TRBV28 and TRBJ2-1; 9 nucleotides agree with TRBD2. CDR3 length: 15 amino acids. Per the germline V gene, CDR1 is MDHEN and CDR2 is SYDVKM. The V and J ends lost 2 bases and 7 bases, in that order; junction bases with no gene match: 6. The CDR3, as DNA: TGTGCCAGCAGTTTAGCGGGAGGGCCGGGGAATGAGCAGTTCTTC. Amino acids: CASSLAGGPGNEQFF.

The CDR3 DNA sequence: TGCGCCAGCAGCCAAGCCGTTCTAGCGGGAGGCCGCAATGAGCAGTTCTTC. It translates to CASSQAVLAGGRNEQFF. This chain joins TRBV4-1 and TRBJ2-1; 11 positions agree with TRBD2. V shed 1 base and J 6 bases; nucleotides not matched to a gene: 8. Per germline, CDR1 MGHRA and CDR2 YSYEKL. There are 17 residues in the CDR3.

This clone was seen a few times. The chain employs TRBV29-1 and TRBJ1-2; TRBD1 might be the D (5 bases). Germline CDR1 SQVTM, CDR2 ANQGSEA. Trimming pared 2 bases from V and 11 bases from J, leaving 9 bases between. The CDR3 totals 10 residues. This chain's CDR3 is CSVEQGVYTF. CDR3 nucleotides: TGCAGCGTTGAACAAGGGGTTTACACCTTC.

The V call is TRBV6-5, the J call TRBJ2-7, with 7 bases that match TRBD2. CDR1 and CDR2 from the germline V gene are MNHEY and SVGAGI. The CDR3 is 14 amino acids. The V and J ends lost 2 bases and 0 bases, in that order; junction bases with no gene match: 1. CDR3 residues: CASSYSGNSYEQYF. CDR3 in DNA: TGTGCCAGCAGTTACAGCGGGAACTCCTACGAGCAGTACTTC.

V and J are TRBV9 and TRBJ2-7; weak D call: TRBD2 (6 bases). Trimming shortened V by 0 bases and J by 2 bases, and 12 bases separated the two germline ends. CDR1 and CDR2 from the germline V gene are SGDLS and YYNGEE. The CDR3 covers 15 residues. Here the CDR3 reads CASSVAAGWTYEQYF. CDR3 coding DNA: TGTGCCAGCAGCGTAGCGGCGGGATGGACCTACGAGCAGTACTTC. Combining the CDR3 with reference TRBV9 and TRBJ2-7 gives the whole variable domain DSGVTQTPKHLITATGQRVTLRCSPRSGDLSVYWYQQSLDQGLQFLIQYYNGEERAKGNILERFSAQQFPDLHSELNLSSLELGDSALYFCASSVAAGWTYEQYFGPGTRLTVT.

This rearrangement joins TRBV27 to TRBJ1-2, with 8 bases lining up with TRBD1. The CDR3 has 12 amino acids. After removal of 10 bases from V and 7 bases from J, the junction contained 8 bases not matched to a gene. Germline CDR1 MNHEY, CDR2 SMNVEV (reference sequence). CDR3 sequence reads: CATLQQGGGYTF. The CDR3 coding sequence is TGTGCCACCCTACAACAGGGGGGTGGCTACACCTTC.

This clone came up a few times. The rearrangement links TRBV14 to TRBJ2-3; possible D gene TRBD1, 6 bases. The CDR3 contains 13 residues. V gave up 5 bases and J gave up 4 bases, with 10 bases separating them. The germline gives CDR1 SGHDN, CDR2 FVKESK. CDR3 sequence reads: CASSFAGADTQYF. The CDR3 region has the DNA TGTGCCAGCAGCTTCGCAGGGGCAGATACGCAGTATTTT.

The table lists this clone with a few counts. The chain is built from TRBV2 and TRBJ1-4, with TRBD1 matching 9 bases. The CDR3 length is 17 residues. Germline trimming cut 6 bases from V and 4 bases from J; bases unmatched to any gene: 12. The V gene's germline CDR1 is SNHLY and CDR2 FYNNEI. CDR3 DNA sequence: TGTGCCAGCAGAACAGGGGGCCTTGGGGCCGATAATGAAAAACTGTTTTTT. Its translation: CASRTGGLGADNEKLFF. Full variable domain (remainder filled in from reference TRBV2 and TRBJ1-4): EPEVTQTPSHQVTQMGQEVILRCVPISNHLYFYWYRQILGQKVEFLVSFYNNEISEKSEIFDDQFSVERPDGSNFTLKIRSTKLEDSAMYFCASRTGGLGADNEKLFFGSGTQLSVL.

There are a few counts of this clone. Other DNA sequences within the sample encode an identical CDR3. The V and J genes are TRBV7-9 and TRBJ2-7; 9 nucleotides align to TRBD2. V lost 3 bases, J lost 0 bases, and 0 bases stayed unmatched. The germline CDR1 and CDR2 sequences are SEHNR and FQNEAQ (reference sequence). This CDR3 spans 14 amino acids. The CDR3 region is CASSLTSGSYEQYF. DNA for the CDR3: TGTGCCAGCAGCTTGACTAGCGGCTCCTACGAGCAGTACTTC.

This clone came up a few times. The CDR3, as DNA: TGTGCCAGCAGTTACAGGGGGACGGGTGGCTACACCTTC. It translates to CASSYRGTGGYTF. The chain joins TRBV27 to TRBJ1-2; the match to TRBD1 covers 8 bases. Germline values: CDR1 MNHEY, CDR2 SMNVEV (reference sequence). The CDR3 covers 13 residues. The J segment lost 7 bases and the V segment lost 4 bases, leaving 5 bases of the junction unmatched.

In this sample, this clone turned up a few times. This chain links TRBV4-2 with TRBJ1-2, with D tentatively TRBD1 (5 bases). The CDR3 is 14 amino acids. Germline assignment: CDR1 LGHNA and CDR2 YNFKEQ. The V gene lost 0 bases and the J gene lost 6 bases, with 11 bases spanning the gap. In nucleotides, the CDR3 is TGTGCCAGCAGCCAAGATGGGCAGGGTAATGGCTACACCTTC. Protein sequence: CASSQDGQGNGYTF.